These 32 T cell receptor beta chains were sequenced from one sample in a study of T cell responses to AZD1222 COVID-19 vaccine (dated by TCRdb to about 2021). Libraries were built with the immunoSEQ multiplex PCR assay. TCRdb provides this immuneACCESS table in a form limited to in-frame rearrangements. Some clones are lacking; in checked studies, under half of them reflect an unresolved V gene, and why the rest are absent is not known. The sample has 150,000 to 200,000 clones on record, just under 90% of them singletons. The ten largest account for under 8% of the sample. The sample's time point label, in plain terms: baseline before first vaccination. The sample here was peripheral blood, taken on day 0 of AZD1222 vaccination. Receptor source: an adult in good health.

The chain employs TRBV9 and TRBJ2-1, with TRBD2 matching over 8 bases. The CDR3 runs to 15 residues. Germline V gene sequence: CDR1 SGDLS, CDR2 YYNGEE. J was trimmed by 0 bases and V by 4 bases; bases with no gene match: 3. The CDR3 reads CASSKSGSSYNEQFF. In nucleotides, the CDR3 is TGTGCCAGCAGCAAAAGCGGGAGCTCCTACAATGAGCAGTTCTTC.

The J gene is TRBJ2-7, the V gene TRBV10-2; D remains unclear. The CDR3 length is 13 residues. Germline CDR1 WSHSY, CDR2 SAAADI. Deletions cut 2 bases from V and 3 bases from J, with 8 bases between. The CDR3: CASSEGKGYEQYF. The CDR3, as DNA: TGCGCCAGCAGTGAGGGTAAAGGCTACGAGCAGTACTTC.

The chain combines TRBV9 with TRBJ2-4; maybe TRBD2 (6 bases). CDR1 is SGDLS, CDR2 YYNGEE, per germline. Trimming cost V 4 bases and J 1 base, with 18 bases left between them. The CDR3 is 17 residues long. DNA of the CDR3: TGTGCCAGCAGCCCACCGTTTGGAGGGACCGCCAAAAACATTCAGTACTTC. It specifies CASSPPFGGTAKNIQYF.

In its sample, this clone was seen a few times. The chain joins TRBV19 to TRBJ2-7; D remains unclear. Germline CDR1 reads LNHDA; CDR2 reads SQIVND (reference sequence). With 3 bases removed from V and 6 bases from J, the gap between germline ends came to 15 bases. This CDR3 comprises 14 residues. CDR3 protein: CASSIGPTLAEQYF. CDR3 DNA sequence: TGTGCCAGTAGTATTGGACCGACTCTGGCCGAGCAGTACTTC.

The rearrangement joins TRBV4-3 to TRBJ2-2; D unclear. Trimming stripped 8 bases from V and 0 bases from J, with 7 bases between. From germline, CDR1 is LGHNA and CDR2 YSLEER. The CDR3 spans 13 residues. The CDR3 bases are TGCGCCAGCGGCCTCGCGAACACCGGGGAGCTGTTTTTT. Translation: CASGLANTGELFF.

V gene TRBV11-2 combines with J gene TRBJ2-7; D ambiguous. V lost 3 bases and J lost 3, with 15 bases in between. Germline V gene sequence: CDR1 SGHAT, CDR2 FQNNGV. This CDR3 has 15 residues. The CDR3 nucleotides read TGTGCCAGCAGCTTTAACTGGCGGTATCTCTACGAGCAGTACTTC. It yields the protein CASSFNWRYLYEQYF.

In regard to this clone: Other DNA sequences in this specimen translate into the identical CDR3. V and J are TRBV3-1 (or the pseudogene TRBV3-2) and TRBJ2-5, with 8 bases matching TRBD2. The CDR3 runs to 17 residues. Per the germline V gene, CDR1 is LGHDT and CDR2 is YNNKEL (reference sequence). Trimming cost V 1 base and J 1 base; bases outside gene matches: 8. This chain's CDR3 is CASSQVRGAGAQETQYF. As DNA, the CDR3 is TGTGCCAGCAGCCAAGTCCGGGGAGCGGGGGCCCAAGAGACCCAGTACTTC.

The chain combines TRBV30 with TRBJ2-7, with 9 bases lining up with TRBD1. This CDR3 comprises 14 residues. Trimming at V came to 2 bases and at J to 5 bases, leaving 7 bases not matched to a gene. Germline loops: CDR1 GTSNPN, CDR2 SVGIG (reference sequence). CDR3 in amino acids: CAWSTGTGQDEQYF. In DNA, the CDR3 is TGTGCCTGGAGTACCGGGACAGGGCAGGACGAGCAGTACTTC. The full variable domain, its missing parts supplied by reference TRBV30 and TRBJ2-7, is SQTIHQWPATLVQPVGSPLSLECTVEGTSNPNLYWYRQAAGRGLQLLFYSVGIGQISSEVPQNLSASRPQDRQFILSSKKLLLSDSGFYLCAWSTGTGQDEQYFGPGTRLTVT.

V and J are TRBV10-3 and TRBJ2-3, with a tentative D call TRBD1 (5 bases). Trimming cost V 7 bases and J 2 bases, with 10 bases left between them. CDR3 size: 13 residues. CDR1 and CDR2 (germline): ENHRY, SYGVKD. This CDR3 is CAITGALTDTQYF. In DNA form, the CDR3 reads TGTGCCATCACTGGGGCCCTCACAGATACGCAGTATTTT.

The chain links TRBV5-6 to TRBJ1-4; D gene ambiguous. From germline, CDR1 is SGHDT and CDR2 YYEEEE. The V and J ends lost 4 bases and 3 bases respectively, with 13 bases between them. This CDR3 is built from 15 residues. The chain's CDR3 is CASSEVGVANEKLFF. In DNA, the CDR3 is TGTGCCAGCAGCGAGGTCGGGGTGGCTAATGAAAAACTGTTTTTT.

The chain recombines TRBV11-2 with TRBJ1-2; D remains ambiguous. The CDR3 loop spans 13 amino acids. The V gene's germline CDR1 is SGHAT and CDR2 FQNNGV. Trimming shortened V by 6 bases and J by 7 bases, and 15 bases separated the two germline ends. The CDR3 DNA reads TGTGCCAGCAGTATGAATGGGCAGATTGGCTACACCTTC. It encodes CASSMNGQIGYTF.

The chain joins TRBV28 to TRBJ1-4; TRBD1 matches 7 bases. Losses at the gene ends were 10 bases for V and 8 bases for J; bases not matched to a gene: 16. Looked up from germline, CDR1 is MDHEN and CDR2 is SYDVKM. This CDR3 has 15 amino acids. The CDR3 region has the DNA TGTGCCACCAATAGACCGGGACAGACAGAAGAAAAACTGTTTTTT. It codes for CATNRPGQTEEKLFF.

This chain links TRBV6-5 with TRBJ2-2; 8 bases are shared with TRBD1. V lost 7 bases to trimming and J lost 3 bases; unmatched junction nucleotides: 4. This CDR3 spans 14 amino acids. Looked up from germline, CDR1 is MNHEY and CDR2 is SVGAGI. The CDR3 spells CASTEGQDTGELFF. CDR3 nucleotides: TGTGCCAGCACGGAGGGACAGGACACCGGGGAGCTGTTTTTT.

The chain employs TRBV9 and TRBJ1-4, with 8 bases lining up with TRBD1. The trim removed 0 bases at V and 7 bases at J, leaving 5 bases unmatched. Germline lookup yields CDR1 SGDLS and CDR2 YYNGEE. The CDR3 runs to 15 residues. CDR3 residues: CASSVAQGEIEKLFF. The CDR3 DNA is TGTGCCAGCAGCGTAGCACAGGGGGAAATTGAAAAACTGTTTTTT.

The chain combines TRBV19 with TRBJ2-6; D is perhaps TRBD1 (6 bases). The CDR3 has 15 residues. The germline V gene encodes CDR1 LNHDA and CDR2 SQIVND (reference sequence). V dropped 6 bases and J dropped 3 bases, with 12 bases sitting between them. CDR3 in DNA: TGTGCCAGTAGAACAGGGTTAATTGGGGCCAACGTCCTGACTTTC. Protein sequence: CASRTGLIGANVLTF. The whole variable domain, remainder taken from reference TRBV19 and TRBJ2-6, is DGGITQSPKYLFRKEGQNVTLSCEQNLNHDAMYWYRQDPGQGLRLIYYSQIVNDFQKGDIAEGYSVSREKKESFPLTVTSAQKNPTAFYLCASRTGLIGANVLTFGAGSRLTVL.

This chain links TRBV24-1 with TRBJ2-5, with 12 nucleotides matching TRBD1. This CDR3 is 17 amino acids long. CDR1 and CDR2 from the germline V gene are KGHDR and SFDVKD. The V and J ends lost 2 bases and 9 bases, in that order; junction bases with no gene match: 12. CDR3 DNA sequence: TGTGCCACCAGTGATTCGGCCGGGACAGGGGGCAGTGGGGCCCAGTACTTC. It codes for CATSDSAGTGGSGAQYF.

The chain combines TRBV6-5 with TRBJ1-4; D is uncertain. Germline V gives CDR1 MNHEY, CDR2 SVGAGI. This CDR3 comprises 12 residues. Deletions cut 8 bases from V and 5 bases from J, with 9 bases between. This CDR3 reads CASRTRNEKLFF. The CDR3 DNA is TGTGCCAGCCGAACTCGGAATGAAAAACTGTTTTTT.

The chain combines TRBV5-8 with TRBJ2-7, with D tentatively TRBD1 (7 bases). The CDR3 spans 14 residues. The V end was cut by 0 bases, the J end by 7 bases, with 14 bases between. CDR1 SGHTS and CDR2 YDEGEE come from the germline V gene. In DNA, the CDR3 is TGTGCCAGCAGCTTGGCGGGGGACAGACGGGAGCAGTACTTC. It yields the protein CASSLAGDRREQYF.

This clone was found a few times. The chain links TRBV9 to TRBJ2-7, with D unclear. The ends were cut back, 0 bases at V and 7 bases at J, with 20 bases in the middle. This CDR3 has 16 residues. Looked up from germline, CDR1 is SGDLS and CDR2 is YYNGEE. CDR3 DNA sequence: TGTGCCAGCAGCGTAGGTCCGGAACCGCCTTTGGGAGAGCAGTACTTC. Protein sequence: CASSVGPEPPLGEQYF.

This chain links TRBV30 with TRBJ1-6; no firm D call. V dropped 4 bases and J dropped 9 bases, with 13 bases sitting between them. CDR3 length: 13 amino acids. Germline V CDR1 and CDR2: GTSNPN, SVGIG (reference sequence). The CDR3 is CAWISGSGSPLHF. CDR3 sequence (DNA): TGTGCCTGGATATCAGGTAGTGGTTCACCCCTCCACTTT.

This clone was picked up one time. DNA for the CDR3: TGTGCCAGCAGCCCCGAGGGACAGCTAAGGGGCTATGGCTACACCTTC. Amino acid sequence: CASSPEGQLRGYGYTF. This rearrangement joins TRBV5-4 to TRBJ1-2; TRBD1 matches 7 bases. The germline CDR1 and CDR2 sequences are SGHNT and YYREEE (reference sequence). V was pared by 4 bases and J by 4 bases, with 13 bases of the junction left unmatched. This CDR3 is 16 amino acids long.

The rearrangement links TRBV14 to TRBJ1-5, with D possibly matching TRBD1 (6 bases). Per the germline V gene, CDR1 is SGHDN and CDR2 is FVKESK. Trimming took 4 bases from V and 0 from J, leaving 16 bases between them. This CDR3 is built from 17 residues. The CDR3 nucleotides read TGTGCCAGCAGCCCATTGACAGGCCCTTATAGCAATCAGCCCCAGCATTTT. Its translation is CASSPLTGPYSNQPQHF.

The V and J genes are TRBV10-3 and TRBJ2-5; 10 positions agree with TRBD2. Germline V gives CDR1 ENHRY, CDR2 SYGVKD. This CDR3 has 15 residues. V gave up 2 bases and J gave up 3 bases; unmatched junction bases: 3. The CDR3 sequence: CAISEASGGKETQYF. The DNA for the CDR3 is TGTGCCATCAGTGAGGCTAGCGGGGGTAAAGAGACCCAGTACTTC.

This chain links TRBV9 with TRBJ2-6; D remains unclear. V gave up 4 bases and J gave up 4 bases, with 15 bases separating them. The germline V gene encodes CDR1 SGDLS and CDR2 YYNGEE. The CDR3 has 16 amino acids. CDR3 loop: CASSSHVGQGANVLTF. The CDR3, as DNA: TGTGCCAGCAGCTCTCATGTCGGGCAAGGGGCCAACGTCCTGACTTTC.

The chain joins TRBV18 to TRBJ1-2, with D possibly being TRBD1 (6 bases). The CDR3 runs 14 residues. CDR1 and CDR2 (germline): KGHSH, LQKENI. V dropped 2 bases and J dropped 1 base, with 8 bases sitting between them. CDR3 sequence reads: CASSPGGLNYGYTF. The DNA for the CDR3 is TGTGCCAGCTCACCAGGGGGCCTTAACTATGGCTACACCTTC.

V gene TRBV6-5 combines with J gene TRBJ1-4, with 10 nucleotides matching TRBD1. V shed 6 bases, J shed 9 bases, and the junction held 7 bases outside the gene matches. This CDR3 contains 14 residues. Germline CDR1 MNHEY, CDR2 SVGAGI. The CDR3 region has the DNA TGTGCCAGCAGACCCCGGGACAGGGGTAAAAAACTGTTTTTT. This encodes CASRPRDRGKKLFF.

The rearrangement uses TRBV5-1 and TRBJ1-5; 9 bases map to TRBD1. The CDR3 length is 15 residues. Germline V gene data show CDR1 as SGHRS and CDR2 as YFSETQ. With V trimmed by 4 bases and J by 0 bases, 2 bases remained unmatched. CDR3 DNA sequence: TGCGCCAGCAGCAAGGGACAGGGTAGCAATCAGCCCCAGCATTTT. Translated: CASSKGQGSNQPQHF.

The chain joins TRBV4-1 to TRBJ2-3; tentative D call: TRBD1 (5 bases). V shed 0 bases and J shed 6 bases, with 13 bases lying between them. The CDR3 covers 15 residues. CDR1 MGHRA and CDR2 YSYEKL come from the germline V gene. CDR3: CASSQDLGVVDTQYF. DNA for the CDR3: TGCGCCAGCAGCCAAGATTTAGGGGTTGTGGATACGCAGTATTTT.

CDR3 region: CASSFSWGSNQPQHF. The CDR3 bases are TGTGCCAGCAGTTTCAGTTGGGGTAGCAATCAGCCCCAGCATTTT. The rearrangement joins TRBV27 to TRBJ1-5, with D uncertain. The CDR3 has 15 residues. Per germline, CDR1 MNHEY and CDR2 SMNVEV (reference sequence). Trimming shortened V by 3 bases and J by 0 bases, and 9 bases separated the two germline ends.

The sample holds one count of this clone. The chain links TRBV5-1 to TRBJ1-5; D is unclear. CDR1 is SGHRS, CDR2 YFSETQ, per germline. Trimming pared 5 bases from V and 6 bases from J, leaving 15 bases between. The CDR3 runs to 14 residues. CDR3 nucleotide sequence: TGCGCCAGCAGGCTCGTAAGGAGGGTTCAGCCCCAGCATTTT. It specifies CASRLVRRVQPQHF.

CDR3 bases: TGTGCCAGCAGTTCCCCGGACAGACAAGAGACCCAGTACTTC. Protein product: CASSSPDRQETQYF. The V and J genes are TRBV28 and TRBJ2-5; a weak D match, TRBD1 (6 bases). The V end lost 4 bases, the J end lost 2 bases, and 11 bases lay between the germline ends. The germline V gene has CDR1 MDHEN and CDR2 SYDVKM. The CDR3 loop spans 14 amino acids.

This sequence joins TRBV11-3 and TRBJ2-5, with a weak D call TRBD1 (5 bases). CDR1 and CDR2 from the germline V gene are SGHNT and YENEEA. V lost 3 bases and J lost 2, with 7 bases in between. The CDR3 spans 13 residues. The CDR3 DNA is TGTGCCAGCAGCTTGAGACAGCAAGAGACCCAGTACTTC. This codes for CASSLRQQETQYF.